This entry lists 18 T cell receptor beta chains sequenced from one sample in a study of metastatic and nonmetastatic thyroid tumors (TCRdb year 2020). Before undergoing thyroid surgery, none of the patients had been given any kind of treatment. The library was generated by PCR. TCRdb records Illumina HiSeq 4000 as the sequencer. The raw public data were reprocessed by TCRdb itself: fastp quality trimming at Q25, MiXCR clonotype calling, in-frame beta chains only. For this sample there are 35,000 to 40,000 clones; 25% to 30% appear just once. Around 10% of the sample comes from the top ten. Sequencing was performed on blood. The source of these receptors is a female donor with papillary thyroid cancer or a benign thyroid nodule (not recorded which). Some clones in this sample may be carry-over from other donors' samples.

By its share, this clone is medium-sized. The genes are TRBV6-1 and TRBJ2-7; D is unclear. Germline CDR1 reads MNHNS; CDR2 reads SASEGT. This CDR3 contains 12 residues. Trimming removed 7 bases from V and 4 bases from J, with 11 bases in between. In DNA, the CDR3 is TGTGCCAGCAAGTTGGGAAGTTACGAGCAGTACTTC. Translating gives CASKLGSYEQYF.

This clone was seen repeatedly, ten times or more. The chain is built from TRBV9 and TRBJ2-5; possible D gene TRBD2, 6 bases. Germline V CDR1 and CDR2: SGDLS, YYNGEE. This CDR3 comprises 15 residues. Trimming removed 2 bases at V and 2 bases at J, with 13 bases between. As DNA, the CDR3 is TGTGCCAGCAGCGTCGGAGCTAGCGCTCAAGAGACCCAGTACTTC. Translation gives CASSVGASAQETQYF.

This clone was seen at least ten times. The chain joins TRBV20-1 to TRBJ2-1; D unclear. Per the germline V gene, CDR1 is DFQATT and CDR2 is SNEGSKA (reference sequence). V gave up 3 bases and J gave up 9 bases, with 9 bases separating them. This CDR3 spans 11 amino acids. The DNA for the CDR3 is TGCAGTGCTAGGGGGTACGGTGAGCAGTTCTTC. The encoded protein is CSARGYGEQFF.

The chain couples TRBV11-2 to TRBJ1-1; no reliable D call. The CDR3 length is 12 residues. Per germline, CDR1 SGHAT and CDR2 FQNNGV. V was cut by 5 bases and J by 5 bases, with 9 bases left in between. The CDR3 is CASSQIKTEAFF. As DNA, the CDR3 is TGTGCCAGCAGCCAAATCAAAACTGAAGCTTTCTTT.

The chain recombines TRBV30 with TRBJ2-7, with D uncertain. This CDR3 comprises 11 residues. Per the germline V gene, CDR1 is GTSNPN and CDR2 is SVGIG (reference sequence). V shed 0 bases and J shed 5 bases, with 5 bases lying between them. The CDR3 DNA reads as TGTGCCTGGAGTGTAGACCACGAGCAGTACTTC. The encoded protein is CAWSVDHEQYF.

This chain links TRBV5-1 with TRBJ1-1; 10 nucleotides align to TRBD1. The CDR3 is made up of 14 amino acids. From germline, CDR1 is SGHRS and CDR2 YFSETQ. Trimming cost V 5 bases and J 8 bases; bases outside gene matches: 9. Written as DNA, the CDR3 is TGCGCCAGCAGGGGACAGGGGCCACTACCGGAAGCTTTCTTT. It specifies CASRGQGPLPEAFF.

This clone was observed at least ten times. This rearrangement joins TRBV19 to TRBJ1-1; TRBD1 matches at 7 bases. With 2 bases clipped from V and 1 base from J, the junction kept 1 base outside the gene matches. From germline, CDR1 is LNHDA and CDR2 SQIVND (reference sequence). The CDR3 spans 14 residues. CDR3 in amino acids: CASSIQGGNTEAFF. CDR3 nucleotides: TGTGCCAGTAGTATACAGGGGGGGAACACTGAAGCTTTCTTT.

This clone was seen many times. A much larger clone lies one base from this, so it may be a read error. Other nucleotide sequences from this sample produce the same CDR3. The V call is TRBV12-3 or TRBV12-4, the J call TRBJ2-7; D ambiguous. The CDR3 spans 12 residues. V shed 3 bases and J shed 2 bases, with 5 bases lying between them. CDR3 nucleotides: TGTGCCAGCAGTTTCGGTGCCTACGAGCAGTACTTC. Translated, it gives CASSFGAYEQYF.

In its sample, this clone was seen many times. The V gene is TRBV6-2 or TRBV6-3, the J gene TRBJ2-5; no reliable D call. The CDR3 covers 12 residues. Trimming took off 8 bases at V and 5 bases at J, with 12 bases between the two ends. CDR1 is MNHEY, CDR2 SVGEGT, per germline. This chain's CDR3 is CASSTTRETQYF. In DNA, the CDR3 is TGTGCCAGCTCAACCACACGGGAGACCCAGTACTTC.

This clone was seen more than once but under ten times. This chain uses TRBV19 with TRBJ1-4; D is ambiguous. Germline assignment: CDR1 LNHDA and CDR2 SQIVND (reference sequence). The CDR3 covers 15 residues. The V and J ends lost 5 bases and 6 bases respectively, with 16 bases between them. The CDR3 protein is CASSPWQVQYEKLFF. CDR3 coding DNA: TGTGCCAGTAGTCCGTGGCAGGTACAATATGAAAAACTGTTTTTT.

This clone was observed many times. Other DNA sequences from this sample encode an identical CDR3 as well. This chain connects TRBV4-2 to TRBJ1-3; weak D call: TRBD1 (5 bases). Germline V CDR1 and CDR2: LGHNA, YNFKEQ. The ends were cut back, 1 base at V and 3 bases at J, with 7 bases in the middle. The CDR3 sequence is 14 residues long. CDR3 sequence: CASSQGDDGNTIYF. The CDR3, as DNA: TGTGCCAGCAGCCAAGGGGACGATGGAAACACCATATATTTT.

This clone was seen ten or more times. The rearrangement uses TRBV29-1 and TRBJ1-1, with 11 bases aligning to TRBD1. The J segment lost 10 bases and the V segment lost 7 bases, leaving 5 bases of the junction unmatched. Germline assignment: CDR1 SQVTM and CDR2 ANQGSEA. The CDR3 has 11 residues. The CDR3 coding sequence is TGCAGCGCCTCCGGGACAGGGGGAGCTTTCTTT. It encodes CSASGTGGAFF.

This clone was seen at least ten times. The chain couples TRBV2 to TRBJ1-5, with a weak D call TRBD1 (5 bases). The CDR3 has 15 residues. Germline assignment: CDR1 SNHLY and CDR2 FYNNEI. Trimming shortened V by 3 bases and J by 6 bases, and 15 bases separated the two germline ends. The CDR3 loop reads CASSEGRVGGQPQHF. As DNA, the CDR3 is TGTGCCAGCAGTGAGGGCAGGGTGGGAGGTCAGCCCCAGCATTTT.

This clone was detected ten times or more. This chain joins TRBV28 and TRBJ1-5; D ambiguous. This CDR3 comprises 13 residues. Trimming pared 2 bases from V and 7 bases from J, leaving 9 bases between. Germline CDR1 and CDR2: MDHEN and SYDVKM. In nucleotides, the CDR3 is TGTGCCAGCAGTTTAATGGTAAGCCAGCCCCAGCATTTT. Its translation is CASSLMVSQPQHF.

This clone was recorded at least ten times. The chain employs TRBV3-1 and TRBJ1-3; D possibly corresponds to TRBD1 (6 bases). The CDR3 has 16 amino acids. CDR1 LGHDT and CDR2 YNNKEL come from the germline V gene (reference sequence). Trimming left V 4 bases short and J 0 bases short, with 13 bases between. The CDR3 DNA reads TGTGCCAGCAGCCGTCAGGGGATAAACTCTGGAAACACCATATATTTT. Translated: CASSRQGINSGNTIYF.

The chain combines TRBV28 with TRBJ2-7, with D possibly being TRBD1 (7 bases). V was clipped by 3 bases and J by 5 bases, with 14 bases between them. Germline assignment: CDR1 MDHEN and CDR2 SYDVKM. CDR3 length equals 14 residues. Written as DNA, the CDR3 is TGTGCCAGCAGTTTGGAGGGACAGAACGACGAGCAGTACTTC. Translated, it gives CASSLEGQNDEQYF.

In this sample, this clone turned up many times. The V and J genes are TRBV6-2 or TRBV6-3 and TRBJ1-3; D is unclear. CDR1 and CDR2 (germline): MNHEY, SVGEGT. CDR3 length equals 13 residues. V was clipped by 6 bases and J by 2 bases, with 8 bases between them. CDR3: CASSDTAGNTIYF. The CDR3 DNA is TGTGCCAGCAGCGATACGGCTGGAAACACCATATATTTT.

Here the CDR3 reads CASSQFIGSTYEQYF. CDR3 nucleotides: TGTGCCAGCAGCCAATTCATCGGCTCGACCTACGAGCAGTACTTC. V usage is TRBV3-1 and J usage is TRBJ2-7; no clear D. Looked up from germline, CDR1 is LGHDT and CDR2 is YNNKEL (reference sequence). This CDR3 is built from 15 residues. V gave up 2 bases and J gave up 2 bases, with 13 bases separating them.